This T cell receptor (beta chain) was sequenced during a study of blood T cells in healthy people across ages. Study details: The capture of about one barcoded beta molecule per two T cells was achieved by template switching. General observations from the study: Estimates of diversity drawn from one million T cells were considered underestimates.

There are a few counts of this clonotype. Antigen: not known. The donors, healthy Caucasians from Russia, were aged roughly 6 to 100. Isolation per sample recovered at least 6.5 million PBMCs. PCR was performed a second time for about 7 to 12 cycles using a sample-barcoded 5' primer and a J-beta primer mix. TCRdb re-called the 5' RACE reads through MiXCR, storing one row per CDR3 protein. The table records 1.5 million to 2 million distinct CDR3 sequences, about two fifths of them present only once. The CDR3 loop spans 17 amino acids. The germline V gene encodes CDR1 PRHDT and CDR2 FYEKMQ (reference sequence). The V gene lost 4 bases and the J gene lost 0 bases, with 17 bases spanning the gap.

The sequence derives from a human donor in good health. Input material: blood. This sequence joins TRBV13 and TRBJ2-3; D is undetermined. The CDR3 bases are TGTGCCAGCAGCTCCATACCCAGCGTCCCTAGCACAGATACGCAGTATTTT. It codes for CASSSIPSVPSTDTQYF.